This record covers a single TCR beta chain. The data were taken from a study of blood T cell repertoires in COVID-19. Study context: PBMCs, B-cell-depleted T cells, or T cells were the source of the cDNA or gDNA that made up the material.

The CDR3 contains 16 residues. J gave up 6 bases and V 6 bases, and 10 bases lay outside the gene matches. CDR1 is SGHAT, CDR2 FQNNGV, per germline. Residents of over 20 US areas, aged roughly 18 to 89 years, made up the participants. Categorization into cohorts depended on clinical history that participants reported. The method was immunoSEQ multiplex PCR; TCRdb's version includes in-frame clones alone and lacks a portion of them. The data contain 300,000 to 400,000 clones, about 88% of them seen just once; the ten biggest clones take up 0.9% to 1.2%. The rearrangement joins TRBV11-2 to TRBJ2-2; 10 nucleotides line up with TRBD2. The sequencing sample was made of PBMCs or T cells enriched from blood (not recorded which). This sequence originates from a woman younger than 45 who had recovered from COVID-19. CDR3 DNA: TGTGCCAGCAGTAGAAGCGGGGGGGCCGGCCCCGGGGAGCTGTTTTTT. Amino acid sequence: CASSRSGGAGPGELFF.